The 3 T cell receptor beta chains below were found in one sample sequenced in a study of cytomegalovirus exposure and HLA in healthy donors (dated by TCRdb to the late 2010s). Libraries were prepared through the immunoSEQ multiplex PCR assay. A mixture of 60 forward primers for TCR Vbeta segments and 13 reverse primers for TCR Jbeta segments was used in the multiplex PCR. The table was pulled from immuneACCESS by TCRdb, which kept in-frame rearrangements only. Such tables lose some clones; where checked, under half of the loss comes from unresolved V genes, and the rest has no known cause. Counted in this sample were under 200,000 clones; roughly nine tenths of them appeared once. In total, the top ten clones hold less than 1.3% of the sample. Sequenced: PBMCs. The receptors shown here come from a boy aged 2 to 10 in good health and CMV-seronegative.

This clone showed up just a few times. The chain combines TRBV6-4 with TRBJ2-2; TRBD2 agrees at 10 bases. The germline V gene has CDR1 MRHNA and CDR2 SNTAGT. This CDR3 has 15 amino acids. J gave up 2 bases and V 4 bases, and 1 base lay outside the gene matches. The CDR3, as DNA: TGTGCCAGCAGTGGACTAGCGGGTAACACCGGGGAGCTGTTTTTT. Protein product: CASSGLAGNTGELFF.

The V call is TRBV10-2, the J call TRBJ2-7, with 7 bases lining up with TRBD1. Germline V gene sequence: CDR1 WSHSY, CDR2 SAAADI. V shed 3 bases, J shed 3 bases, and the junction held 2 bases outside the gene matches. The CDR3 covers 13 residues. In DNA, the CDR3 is TGCGCCAGCAGTGACAACAGGGGCTACGAGCAGTACTTC. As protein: CASSDNRGYEQYF.

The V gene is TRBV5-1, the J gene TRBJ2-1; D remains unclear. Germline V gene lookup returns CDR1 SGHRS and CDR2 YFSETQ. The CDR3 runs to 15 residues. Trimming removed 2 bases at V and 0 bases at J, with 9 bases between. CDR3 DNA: TGCGCCAGCAGCTTTCGCGTGAGCTCCTACAATGAGCAGTTCTTC. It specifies CASSFRVSSYNEQFF.